This T cell receptor (beta chain) stems from a study of T cell responses to AZD1222 COVID-19 vaccine. Study-wide findings and caveats: As reported, nearly half of all spike-specific TCRs target variant regions that are unmutated. Just a handful of people given AZD1222 tested seropositive at baseline. Spike regions recognized by vaccine-associated CD4 TCRs spanned the protein, led by 160-218 and 743-854.

Turning to this clone: Its antigen remains unknown.

Using immunoSEQ multiplex PCR, the repertoire was profiled, and TCRdb retains in-frame clones only, with some absent. This table holds around 150,000 clones, approximately 91% found once. The V gene's germline CDR1 is SEHNR and CDR2 FQNEAQ (reference sequence). V was clipped by 1 base and J by 4 bases; unmatched bases: 5. The CDR3 runs to 15 residues. The sample here was peripheral blood, taken on day 0 of AZD1222 vaccination. V and J are TRBV7-9 and TRBJ2-7, with 9 bases that match TRBD2. The sequence was obtained from an adult in good health. CDR3 bases: TGTGCCAGCAGCTTAGGAGCGGCGGGAGGGTACGAGCAGTACTTC. It encodes CASSLGAAGGYEQYF.